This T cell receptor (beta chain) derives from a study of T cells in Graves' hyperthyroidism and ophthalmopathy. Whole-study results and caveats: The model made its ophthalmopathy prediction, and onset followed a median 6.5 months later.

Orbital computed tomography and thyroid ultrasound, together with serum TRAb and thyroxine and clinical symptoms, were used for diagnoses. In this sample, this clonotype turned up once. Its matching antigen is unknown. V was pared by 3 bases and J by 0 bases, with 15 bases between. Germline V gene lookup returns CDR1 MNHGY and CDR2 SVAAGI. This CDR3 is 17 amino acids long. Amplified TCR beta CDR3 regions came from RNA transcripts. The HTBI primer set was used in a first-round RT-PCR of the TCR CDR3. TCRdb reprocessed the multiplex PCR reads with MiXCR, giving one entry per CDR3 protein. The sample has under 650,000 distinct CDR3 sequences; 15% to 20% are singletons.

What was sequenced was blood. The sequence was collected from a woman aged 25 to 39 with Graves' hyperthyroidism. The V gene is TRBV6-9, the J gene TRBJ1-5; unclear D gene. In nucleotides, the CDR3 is TGTGCCAGCAGTTACCCCGTGACACTGACTAGCAATCAGCCCCAGCATTTT. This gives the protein CASSYPVTLTSNQPQHF.